Detailed here is one T cell receptor beta chain. Measured with immunoSEQ multiplex PCR; TCRdb has only the in-frame clones, and not every one. This sample carries about 81,000 clones, about 88% of them seen once, and the ten largest clones take approximately 12%. Deletions cut 2 bases from V and 3 bases from J, with 13 bases between. This CDR3 has 15 amino acids. Germline CDR1 is SNHLY and CDR2 is FYNNEI. The data were obtained in a study of blood T cell repertoires in COVID-19. Looking at the study overall: Collection of acute and convalescent COVID-19 samples took place in the United States, Italy and Spain. PBMCs, B-cell-depleted T cells, or T cells provided the cDNA or gDNA that made up the material.

This clonotype originated in a man between 65 and 85 years old with active or convalescent COVID-19. The sequenced sample was peripheral blood. The V gene is TRBV2, the J gene TRBJ1-2; TRBD1 is a possible D gene (6 bases). The CDR3 is CASSEMGAMYYGYTF. The DNA of the CDR3 is TGTGCCAGCAGTGAAATGGGGGCGATGTACTATGGCTACACCTTC.